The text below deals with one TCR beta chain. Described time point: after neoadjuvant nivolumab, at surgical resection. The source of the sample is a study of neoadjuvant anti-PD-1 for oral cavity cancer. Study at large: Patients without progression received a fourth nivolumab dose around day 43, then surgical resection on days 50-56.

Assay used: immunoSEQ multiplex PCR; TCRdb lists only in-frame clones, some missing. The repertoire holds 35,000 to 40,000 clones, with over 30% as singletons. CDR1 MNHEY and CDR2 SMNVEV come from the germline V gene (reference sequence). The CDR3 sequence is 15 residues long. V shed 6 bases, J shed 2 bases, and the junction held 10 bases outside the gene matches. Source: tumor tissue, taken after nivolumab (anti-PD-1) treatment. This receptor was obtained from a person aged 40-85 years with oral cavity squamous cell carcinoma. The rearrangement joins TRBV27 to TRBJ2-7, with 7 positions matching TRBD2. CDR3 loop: CASSLNPGLPYEQYF. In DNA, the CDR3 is TGTGCCAGCAGCCTAAATCCGGGACTACCCTACGAGCAGTACTTC.